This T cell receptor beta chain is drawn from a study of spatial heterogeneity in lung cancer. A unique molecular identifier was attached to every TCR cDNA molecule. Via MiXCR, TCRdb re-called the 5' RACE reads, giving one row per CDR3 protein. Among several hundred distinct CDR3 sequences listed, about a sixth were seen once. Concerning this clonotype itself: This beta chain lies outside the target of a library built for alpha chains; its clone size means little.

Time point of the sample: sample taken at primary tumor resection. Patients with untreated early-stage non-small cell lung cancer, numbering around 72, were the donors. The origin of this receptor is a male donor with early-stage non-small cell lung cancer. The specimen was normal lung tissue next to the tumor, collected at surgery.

The CDR3 DNA follows: TGCAGCGTTGAAGAGAGTCCAGGGGGGTCCTACGAGCAGTACTTC. Encoded protein: CSVEESPGGSYEQYF. This rearrangement joins TRBV29-1 to TRBJ2-7; D is perhaps TRBD1 (7 bases). There are 15 residues in the CDR3. CDR1 and CDR2 (germline): SQVTM, ANQGSEA. Trimming cost V 0 bases and J 1 base, with 13 bases left between them.